A single sample is the source of the 3 T cell receptor beta chains below, sequenced in a study of blood T cells in healthy people across ages (dated by TCRdb to between 2014 and 2017). Library creation used 5' RACE. Sequenced on an Illumina HiSeq 2500. The second PCR ran for roughly 7 to 12 cycles and used a J-beta primer mix along with a sample-barcoded 5' primer. TCRdb passed the public sequencing reads through fastp at Q25 and MiXCR, retaining productive beta sequences. Merged by CDR3 protein, the rows form single entries marked with the most common genes and DNA. This sample is represented by around 800,000 distinct CDR3 sequences; less than 70% of them were singletons. The ten largest make up 41% of the sample. Sequences were obtained from blood. The receptors shown here come from an elderly man in good health.

This clonotype has more than one count but fewer than ten. This sequence joins TRBV6-5 and TRBJ2-4; the match to TRBD2 covers 9 bases. The CDR3 has 17 amino acids. The V gene's germline CDR1 is MNHEY and CDR2 SVGAGI. The ends lost 0 bases at V and 5 bases at J; junction bases unmatched: 8. The CDR3 spells CASSYSSRLAGQNIQYF. The DNA for the CDR3 is TGTGCCAGCAGTTACTCGTCTCGGCTAGCGGGACAAAACATTCAGTACTTC.

The chain couples TRBV7-2 to TRBJ2-5; TRBD2 matches 9 bases. The trim removed 1 base at V and 8 bases at J, leaving 11 bases unmatched. The germline V gene has CDR1 SGHTA and CDR2 FQGNSA. The CDR3 totals 16 residues. CDR3 in amino acids: CASSLEASGTLGTQYF. DNA of the CDR3: TGTGCCAGCAGCTTAGAGGCTAGCGGGACCCTCGGAACCCAGTACTTC.

J is TRBJ2-5 and V is TRBV6-2 or TRBV6-3; D remains ambiguous. The J call is in doubt because the DNA end fits TRBJ2-7 better. CDR1 is MNHEY and CDR2 is SVGEGT in the germline V gene. This CDR3 has 17 amino acids. In DNA, the CDR3 is TGTGCCAGCAGCCTCGGCCAGCTCCTTGGTTTTCCCTACGAGCAGTACTTC. Protein: CASSLGQLLGFPYEQYF.